Following are 22 T cell receptor beta chains from one sample sequenced in a study of cytomegalovirus exposure and HLA in healthy donors. The method was immunoSEQ multiplex PCR; TCRdb's version includes in-frame clones alone and lacks a portion of them. The data hold roughly 80,000 clones, with approximately 94% observed a single time. Source material: PBMCs. The receptor source for this set is a woman younger than 35 in good health and CMV-seropositive.

CDR3 coding DNA: TGTGCCAGCAGCTTCACAGGCACAGATACGCAGTATTTT. Translating gives CASSFTGTDTQYF. This rearrangement joins TRBV5-4 to TRBJ2-3; D is ambiguous. The germline V and J ends were trimmed by 2 bases and 1 base, with 5 bases remaining between them. This CDR3 has 13 amino acids. The germline CDR1 and CDR2 sequences are SGHNT and YYREEE (reference sequence).

The chain combines TRBV7-3 with TRBJ2-3; perhaps TRBD1 as D (5 bases). Germline V gene sequence: CDR1 SGHTA, CDR2 FQGTGA. The germline V and J ends were trimmed by 5 bases and 0 bases, with 12 bases remaining between them. There are 15 residues in the CDR3. The CDR3, as DNA: TGTGCCAGCAGCCCAAATGGGGCTAGCACAGATACGCAGTATTTT. This encodes CASSPNGASTDTQYF.

The chain uses TRBV15 and TRBJ1-1; D might be TRBD1 (6 bases). Germline lookup yields CDR1 LNHNV and CDR2 YYDKDF (reference sequence). The germline V and J ends were trimmed by 5 bases and 6 bases, with 22 bases remaining between them. The CDR3 covers 16 residues. CDR3 in DNA: TGTGCCACCAGCCCCTACCTACAGGGTAGGTTGTCTGAAGCTTTCTTT. It specifies CATSPYLQGRLSEAFF.

This chain joins TRBV4-3 and TRBJ2-2, with TRBD1 matching over 11 bases. Germline V gene lookup returns CDR1 LGHNA and CDR2 YSLEER. This CDR3 is 17 amino acids long. The J segment lost 4 bases and the V segment lost 0 bases, leaving 4 bases of the junction unmatched. The CDR3, as DNA: TGCGCCAGCAGCCAAGAGGACAGGGGGCTTGTCACCGGGGAGCTGTTTTTT. Residues: CASSQEDRGLVTGELFF.

CDR3 region: CASSIQGAHYGYTF. The CDR3 DNA sequence: TGTGCCAGCAGCATACAGGGAGCTCACTATGGCTACACCTTC. The V and J genes are TRBV11-3 and TRBJ1-2, with D maybe TRBD1 (6 bases). Trimming cost V 5 bases and J 3 bases, with 13 bases left between them. Germline V lookup: CDR1 SGHNT, CDR2 YENEEA. The length of the CDR3 is 14 residues.

The gene calls are TRBV30 and TRBJ2-7, with D possibly TRBD2 on 7 matching bases. This CDR3 spans 12 amino acids. Germline-derived CDR1 and CDR2 are GTSNPN and SVGIG (reference sequence). V lost 5 bases and J lost 5, with 13 bases in between. DNA of the CDR3: TGTGCCTGGGGGGGGGCTTTCCACGAGCAGTACTTC. It encodes CAWGGAFHEQYF.

The V and J genes are TRBV5-8 and TRBJ2-1, with 7 bases identical to TRBD2. The CDR3 consists of 15 residues. Germline V gives CDR1 SGHTS, CDR2 YDEGEE. Trimming removed 3 bases from V and 7 bases from J; junction bases left unmatched: 10. CDR3 nucleotides: TGTGCCAGCAGCTCCCGCGGGGGAAAGGTGAATGAGCAGTTCTTC. This gives the protein CASSSRGGKVNEQFF.

CDR3 in amino acids: CASSPDREGSPLHF. The CDR3 DNA reads TGCGCCAGCAGCCCAGACAGGGAAGGTTCACCCCTCCACTTT. V is TRBV5-1 and J is TRBJ1-6, with 7 bases fitting TRBD1. Germline CDR1 and CDR2: SGHRS and YFSETQ. The junction had 7 bases not matched to a gene; V was cut back by 4 bases and J by 9 bases. The CDR3 is 14 amino acids.

The chain joins TRBV7-2 to TRBJ2-6; TRBD2 agrees at 8 bases. The CDR3 length is 16 residues. The V gene's germline CDR1 is SGHTA and CDR2 FQGNSA. With V trimmed by 5 bases and J by 3 bases, 6 bases remained unmatched. The CDR3 reads CASSTRGGSGANVLTF. CDR3 bases: TGTGCCAGCAGCACACGGGGGGGAAGTGGGGCCAACGTCCTGACTTTC.

The chain carries TRBV7-6 and TRBJ2-7, with D possibly matching TRBD1 (6 bases). In germline, CDR1 is SGHVS, CDR2 FNYEAQ. The CDR3 has 13 amino acids. Trimming took off 8 bases at V and 0 bases at J, with 11 bases between the two ends. The DNA of the CDR3 is TGTGCCAGCGGCCGACAGGTCTCCTACGAGCAGTACTTC. It encodes CASGRQVSYEQYF.

The chain uses TRBV7-8 and TRBJ1-1; TRBD1 matches at 11 bases. The V and J ends lost 0 bases and 4 bases, in that order; junction bases with no gene match: 10. CDR3 length equals 18 residues. CDR1 is SGHVS and CDR2 is FQNEAQ in the germline V gene. The CDR3, as DNA: TGTGCCAGCAGCTTAGCGCGGACAGGGGGCTCATTTCGCACTGAAGCTTTCTTT. It is translated as CASSLARTGGSFRTEAFF.

The rearrangement links TRBV5-5 to TRBJ2-7; D ambiguous. Germline CDR1 SGHKS, CDR2 YYEKEE (reference sequence). V lost 2 bases to trimming and J lost 1 base, with 4 bases between them. The CDR3 loop spans 12 amino acids. The CDR3 loop is CASSFSSYEQYF. As DNA, the CDR3 is TGTGCCAGCAGCTTCAGTTCCTACGAGCAGTACTTC.

This CDR3 is CASSPETGRGYTF. The CDR3 nucleotides are TGCGCCAGCAGCCCCGAGACAGGGCGGGGCTACACCTTC. The J gene is TRBJ1-2, the V gene TRBV5-1; 7 bases are shared with TRBD1. Germline CDR1 is SGHRS and CDR2 is YFSETQ. The junction had 8 bases not matched to a gene; V was cut back by 4 bases and J by 8 bases. The CDR3 runs 13 residues.

The V gene is TRBV27, the J gene TRBJ2-1; D uncertain. The CDR3 has 14 residues. Trimming left V 5 bases short and J 9 bases short, with 17 bases between. Germline V gene data show CDR1 as MNHEY and CDR2 as SMNVEV (reference sequence). CDR3 residues: CASSVSPGWVEQFF. The CDR3 DNA reads as TGTGCCAGCAGTGTCTCCCCCGGGTGGGTTGAGCAGTTCTTC.

This chain's CDR3 is CAWSVPSGWGMAKNIQYF. The CDR3 nucleotides read TGTGCCTGGAGTGTGCCTAGCGGTTGGGGGATGGCCAAAAACATTCAGTACTTC. The rearrangement links TRBV30 to TRBJ2-4; TRBD2 matches 7 bases. V lost 0 bases and J lost 1; bases outside the gene matches: 12. The germline gives CDR1 GTSNPN, CDR2 SVGIG (reference sequence). The CDR3 loop spans 18 amino acids.

The rearrangement links TRBV28 to TRBJ2-1, with 10 bases that match TRBD2. V dropped 6 bases and J dropped 6; count of bases not matched to a gene: 11. Germline V lookup: CDR1 MDHEN, CDR2 SYDVKM. This CDR3 contains 16 residues. This chain's CDR3 is CASSYPSGRASNEQFF. The CDR3 DNA reads as TGTGCCAGCAGCTACCCCAGCGGGAGGGCGTCCAATGAGCAGTTCTTC.

The rearrangement links TRBV28 to TRBJ2-7; 10 bases align to TRBD1. The ends lost 3 bases at V and 1 base at J; junction bases unmatched: 21. Germline CDR1 MDHEN, CDR2 SYDVKM. The CDR3 is made up of 21 amino acids. CDR3 in amino acids: CASSFWDIRGTGARSSYEQYF. Here the CDR3 DNA reads TGTGCCAGCAGTTTTTGGGACATTCGGGGGACAGGGGCGAGAAGTTCCTACGAGCAGTACTTC.

V is TRBV27 and J is TRBJ2-2, with 9 bases that match TRBD2. The V gene's germline CDR1 is MNHEY and CDR2 SMNVEV (reference sequence). The trim removed 6 bases at V and 1 base at J, leaving 0 bases unmatched. The CDR3 sequence is 14 residues long. This CDR3 reads CASRTSGNTGELFF. The CDR3 DNA is TGTGCCAGCAGGACTAGCGGGAACACCGGGGAGCTGTTTTTT.

This clone appeared once. The rearrangement joins TRBV7-9 to TRBJ2-3; D might be TRBD2 (7 bases). The V gene lost 5 bases and the J gene lost 5 bases, with 17 bases spanning the gap. CDR1 is SEHNR and CDR2 is FQNEAQ in the germline V gene (reference sequence). The CDR3 has 15 residues. CDR3 region: CASSRGAARGDTQYF. CDR3 coding DNA: TGTGCCAGCAGCCGGGGGGCCGCAAGGGGAGATACGCAGTATTTT.

CDR3 DNA: TGTGCCAGCAGACTCAACCAGGGGACTGAAGCTTTCTTT. This sequence encodes CASRLNQGTEAFF. This chain links TRBV7-3 with TRBJ1-1; perhaps TRBD1 as D (6 bases). The CDR3 runs to 13 residues. The germline gives CDR1 SGHTA, CDR2 FQGTGA. V dropped 6 bases and J dropped 5 bases, with 13 bases sitting between them.

This chain links TRBV28 with TRBJ1-1, with no clear D. V was pared by 2 bases and J by 10 bases, with 14 bases between. The CDR3 runs to 13 residues. Germline V lookup: CDR1 MDHEN, CDR2 SYDVKM. In DNA form, the CDR3 reads TGTGCCAGCAGTTTAGAGATCACTGCGGCAGCTTTCTTT. Its translation is CASSLEITAAAFF.

The CDR3 sequence: CASGLEERGKYTF. CDR3 in DNA: TGTGCCAGTGGGCTCGAAGAGCGAGGGAAGTACACCTTC. V gene TRBV6-1 combines with J gene TRBJ1-2; no clear D gene. The CDR3 extends over 13 amino acids. CDR1 and CDR2 (germline): MNHNS, SASEGT. V shed 9 bases and J shed 11 bases, with 22 bases lying between them.